These T cell receptor beta chains were read from a single sample in a study of identical twins. TCRdb reprocessed the 5' RACE reads via MiXCR and lists one record per CDR3 protein. The sample consists of 1.5 million to 2 million distinct CDR3 sequences, about 30% of them appearing once. The sequencing sample was made of cord blood. All receptors derive from a newborn girl in good health. Each CDR3 is given with its conserved first and last residue. Fields, in order: J gene, clone size, V gene, D gene, CDR3 DNA, CDR3 protein. A D gene is named only where the DNA matches it firmly. Not every row has a clone size; where given, it reads once, few, many or a size class.

TRBJ1-2 many TRBV7-9 NA TGTGCCAGCAGCTTTGGGAGAGGCTACACCTTC CASSFGRGYTF
TRBJ1-2 few TRBV28 NA TGTGCCAGCCTGGCAGGGATGGGCTATGGCTACACCTTC CASLAGMGYGYTF
TRBJ1-6 once TRBV20-1 TRBD1 TGCAGTGCTAGTTATAACAGGGGTGGTTCACCCCTCCACTTT CSASYNRGGSPLHF
TRBJ2-7 NA TRBV5-1 NA TGCGCCAGCAGCCACGGGACCCTGGAGTCCTACGAGCAGTACTTC CASSHGTLESYEQYF
TRBJ2-3 NA TRBV10-1 TRBD2 TGCGCCAGCAGTGACCTAGGCAGCGGGGATACGCGGTATTTT CASSDLGSGDTRYF
TRBJ1-5 NA TRBV3-1 TRBD1 TGTGCCAGCAGCCCCCCCCGGGACAGCTATAGCAATCAGCCCCAGCATTTT CASSPPRDSYSNQPQHF
TRBJ1-5 few TRBV4-2 NA TGTGCCAGCAGCCAAGATGGAAAGAGGGGACCCCAGCATTTT CASSQDGKRGPQHF
TRBJ2-4 few TRBV5-1 TRBD1 TGCGCCAGCAGCCCTGGACAGGGAGCAGAGCAGTACTTC CASSPGQGAEQYF
TRBJ1-2 NA TRBV25-1 NA TGTGCCAGCAGTGAAGGGGAGGTGGGTGGCTACACCTTC CASSEGEVGGYTF
TRBJ1-6 NA TRBV20-1 TRBD1 TGCAGTGCGCCGACAGGGGCCCTGTTTCCCCTCCACTTT CSAPTGALFPLHF
TRBJ1-6 NA TRBV20-1 NA TGCAGTGCTAGAATACAGGTTCCCTTCCAATATAATTCACCCCTCCACTTT CSARIQVPFQYNSPLHF
TRBJ2-5 few TRBV24-1 TRBD2 TGTGCCACCAGTGACTTCACTAGCGGGACTCGGAATGAGCAGTACTTC CATSDFTSGTRNEQYF
TRBJ2-1 few TRBV27 NA TGTGCCAGCAGGGGGTTCGATGGTAGTTTGGGGGGTTACAATGAGCAGTTCTTC CASRGFDGSLGGYNEQFF
TRBJ2-1 few TRBV28 NA TGTGCCAGCACCCTAGCTCTTCCCTACAATGAGCAGTTCTTC CASTLALPYNEQFF
TRBJ2-5 NA TRBV6-2/TRBV6-3 TRBD1 TGTGCCAGCAGTTACACGGGACAGGGATCCCAAGAGACCCAGTACTTC CASSYTGQGSQETQYF
TRBJ1-5 NA TRBV4-2 NA TGTGCCAGCAGCCAAGAGGCCGACAGTGCTAGCAATCAGCCCCAGCATTTT CASSQEADSASNQPQHF
TRBJ2-4 NA TRBV4-1 TRBD2 TGCGCCAGCAGCCCGGGACTAGCTGAAGATGAGCAGTACTTC CASSPGLAEDEQYF